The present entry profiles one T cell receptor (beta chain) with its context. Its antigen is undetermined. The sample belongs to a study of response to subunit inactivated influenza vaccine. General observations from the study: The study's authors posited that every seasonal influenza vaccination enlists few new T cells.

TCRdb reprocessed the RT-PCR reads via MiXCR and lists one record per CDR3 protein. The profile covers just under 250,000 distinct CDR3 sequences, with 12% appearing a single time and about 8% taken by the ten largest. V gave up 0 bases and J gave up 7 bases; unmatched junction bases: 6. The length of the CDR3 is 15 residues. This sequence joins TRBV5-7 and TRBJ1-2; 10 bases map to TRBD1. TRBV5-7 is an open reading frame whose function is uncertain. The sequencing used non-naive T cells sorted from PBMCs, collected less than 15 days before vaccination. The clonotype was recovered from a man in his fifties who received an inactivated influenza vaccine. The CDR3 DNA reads TGTGCCAGCAGCTTGGAAGGACAGGGGGAGTTTGGCTACACCTTC. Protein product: CASSLEGQGEFGYTF.